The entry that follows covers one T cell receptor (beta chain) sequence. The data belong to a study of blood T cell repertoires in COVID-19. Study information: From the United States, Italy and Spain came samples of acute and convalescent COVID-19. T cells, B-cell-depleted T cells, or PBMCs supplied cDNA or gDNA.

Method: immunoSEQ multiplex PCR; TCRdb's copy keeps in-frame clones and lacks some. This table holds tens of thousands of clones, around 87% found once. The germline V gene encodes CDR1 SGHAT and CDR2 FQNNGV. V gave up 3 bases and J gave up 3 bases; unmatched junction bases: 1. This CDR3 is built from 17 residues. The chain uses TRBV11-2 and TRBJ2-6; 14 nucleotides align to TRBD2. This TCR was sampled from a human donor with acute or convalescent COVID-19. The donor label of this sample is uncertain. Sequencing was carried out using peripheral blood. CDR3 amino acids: CASSLGLAGVGANVLTF. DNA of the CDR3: TGTGCCAGCAGCTTGGGACTAGCGGGGGTTGGGGCCAACGTCCTGACTTTC.